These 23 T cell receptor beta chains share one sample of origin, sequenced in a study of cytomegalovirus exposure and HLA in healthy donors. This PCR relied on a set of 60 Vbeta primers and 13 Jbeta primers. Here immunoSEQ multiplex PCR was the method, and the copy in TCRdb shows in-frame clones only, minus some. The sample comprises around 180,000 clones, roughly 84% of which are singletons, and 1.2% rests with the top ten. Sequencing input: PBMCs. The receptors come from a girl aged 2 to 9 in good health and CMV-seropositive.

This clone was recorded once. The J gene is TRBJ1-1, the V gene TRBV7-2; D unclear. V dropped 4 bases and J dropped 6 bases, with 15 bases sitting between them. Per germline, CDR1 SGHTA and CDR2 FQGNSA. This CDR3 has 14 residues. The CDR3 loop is CASSSRLVGAEAFF. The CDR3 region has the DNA TGTGCCAGCAGCTCCCGACTCGTCGGGGCTGAAGCTTTCTTT.

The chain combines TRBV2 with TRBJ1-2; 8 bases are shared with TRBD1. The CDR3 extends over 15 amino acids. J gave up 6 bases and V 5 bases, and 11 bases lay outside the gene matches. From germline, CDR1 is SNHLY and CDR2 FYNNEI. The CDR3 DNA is TGTGCCAGCAGTTCCTCTCCACAGGGGGGCCATGGCTACACCTTC. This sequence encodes CASSSSPQGGHGYTF.

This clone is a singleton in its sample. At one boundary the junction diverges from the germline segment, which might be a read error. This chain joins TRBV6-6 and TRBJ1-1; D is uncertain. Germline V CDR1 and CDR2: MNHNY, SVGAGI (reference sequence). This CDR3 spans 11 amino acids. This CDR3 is CASSYSHGISF. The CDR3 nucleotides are TGTGCCAGCAGTTACTCTCACGGGATTAGCTTT.

The DNA of the CDR3 is TGCGCCAGCAGCTTGGCGACAGGGTCCTACGAGCAGTACTTC. Translating it yields CASSLATGSYEQYF. The chain couples TRBV5-1 to TRBJ2-5; 7 positions agree with TRBD1. The J call may be in error: the DNA end matches TRBJ2-7 better. Germline V gene lookup returns CDR1 SGHRS and CDR2 YFSETQ. This CDR3 is 14 amino acids long.

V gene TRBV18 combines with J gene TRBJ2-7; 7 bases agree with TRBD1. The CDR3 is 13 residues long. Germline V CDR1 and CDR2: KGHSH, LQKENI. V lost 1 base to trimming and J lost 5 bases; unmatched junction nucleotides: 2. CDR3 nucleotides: TGTGCCAGCTCACCACAGGGGGCCAACGAGCAGTACTTC. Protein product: CASSPQGANEQYF. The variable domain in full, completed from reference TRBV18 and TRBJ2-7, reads NAGVMQNPRHLVRRRGQEARLRCSPMKGHSHVYWYRQLPEEGLKFMVYLQKENIIDESGMPKERFSAEFPKEGPSILRIQQVVRGDSAAYFCASSPQGANEQYFGPGTRLTVT.

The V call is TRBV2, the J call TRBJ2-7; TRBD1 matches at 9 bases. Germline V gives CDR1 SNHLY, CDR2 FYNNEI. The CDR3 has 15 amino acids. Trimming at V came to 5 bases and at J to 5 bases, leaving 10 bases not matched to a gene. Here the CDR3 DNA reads TGTGCCAGCAGTTATCCGGGACAGGGAGGGAACGAGCAGTACTTC. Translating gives CASSYPGQGGNEQYF.

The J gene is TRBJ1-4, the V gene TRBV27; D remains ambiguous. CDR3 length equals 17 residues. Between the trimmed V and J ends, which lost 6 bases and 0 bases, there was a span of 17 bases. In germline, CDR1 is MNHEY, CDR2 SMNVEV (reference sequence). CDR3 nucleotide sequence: TGTGCCAGCAGCCCACAAGCGGTGGGCCCAACTAATGAAAAACTGTTTTTT. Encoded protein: CASSPQAVGPTNEKLFF.

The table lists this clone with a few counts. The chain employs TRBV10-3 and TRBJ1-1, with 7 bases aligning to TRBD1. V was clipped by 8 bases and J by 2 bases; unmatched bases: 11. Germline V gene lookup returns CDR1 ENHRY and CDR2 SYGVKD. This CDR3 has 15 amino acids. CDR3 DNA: TGTGCCATCGGGGGGACAGAGAAGAGAAACACTGAAGCTTTCTTT. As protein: CAIGGTEKRNTEAFF.

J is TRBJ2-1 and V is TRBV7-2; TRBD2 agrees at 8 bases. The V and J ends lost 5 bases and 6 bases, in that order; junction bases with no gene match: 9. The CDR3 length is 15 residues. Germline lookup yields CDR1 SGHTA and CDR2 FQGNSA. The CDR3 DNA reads TGTGCCAGCAGCCCGTACTCCGGGACTAGCAATGAGCAGTTCTTC. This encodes CASSPYSGTSNEQFF. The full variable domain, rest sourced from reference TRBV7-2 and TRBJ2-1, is GAGVSQSPSNKVTEKGKDVELRCDPISGHTALYWYRQSLGQGLEFLIYFQGNSAPDKSGLPSDRFSAERTGGSVSTLTIQRTQQEDSAVYLCASSPYSGTSNEQFFGPGTRLTVL.

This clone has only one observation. CDR3 sequence reads: CASSVWAFSNEQFF. CDR3 in DNA: TGTGCCAGCAGCGTATGGGCTTTTAGCAATGAGCAGTTCTTC. The V and J genes are TRBV9 and TRBJ2-1; D unclear. V lost 1 base to trimming and J lost 6 bases, with 11 bases between them. Germline V gene sequence: CDR1 SGDLS, CDR2 YYNGEE. The CDR3 is 14 residues long.

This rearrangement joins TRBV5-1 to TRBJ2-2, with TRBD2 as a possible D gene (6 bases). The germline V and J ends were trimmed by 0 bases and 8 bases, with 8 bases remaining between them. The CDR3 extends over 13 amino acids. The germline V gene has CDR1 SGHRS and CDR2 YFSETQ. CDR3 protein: CASSLDGRGELFF. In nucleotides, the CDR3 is TGCGCCAGCAGCTTGGACGGGAGAGGGGAGCTGTTTTTT.

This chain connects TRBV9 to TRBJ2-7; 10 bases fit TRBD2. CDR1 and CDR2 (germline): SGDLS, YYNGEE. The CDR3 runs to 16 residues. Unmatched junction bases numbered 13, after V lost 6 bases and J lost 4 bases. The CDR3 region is CASNGETSGSYYEQYF. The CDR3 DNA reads TGTGCCAGCAACGGGGAGACTAGCGGGTCGTATTACGAGCAGTACTTC. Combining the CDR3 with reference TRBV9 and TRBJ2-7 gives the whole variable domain DSGVTQTPKHLITATGQRVTLRCSPRSGDLSVYWYQQSLDQGLQFLIQYYNGEERAKGNILERFSAQQFPDLHSELNLSSLELGDSALYFCASNGETSGSYYEQYFGPGTRLTVT.

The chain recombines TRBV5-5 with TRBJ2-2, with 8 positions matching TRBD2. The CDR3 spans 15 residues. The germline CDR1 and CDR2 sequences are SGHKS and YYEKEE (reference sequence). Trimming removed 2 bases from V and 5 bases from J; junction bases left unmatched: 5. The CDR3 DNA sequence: TGTGCCAGCAGCTTAATGCGGGGGGTTACCGGGGAGCTGTTTTTT. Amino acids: CASSLMRGVTGELFF. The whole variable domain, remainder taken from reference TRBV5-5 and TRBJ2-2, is DAGVTQSPTHLIKTRGQQVTLRCSPISGHKSVSWYQQVLGQGPQFIFQYYEKEERGRGNFPDRFSARQFPNYSSELNVNALLLGDSALYLCASSLMRGVTGELFFGEGSRLTVL.

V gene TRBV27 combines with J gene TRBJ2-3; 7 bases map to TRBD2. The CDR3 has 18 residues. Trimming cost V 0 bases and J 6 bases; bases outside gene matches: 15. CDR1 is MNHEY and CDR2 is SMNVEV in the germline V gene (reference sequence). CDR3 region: CASSLSRGSGPFVDTQYF. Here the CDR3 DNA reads TGTGCCAGCAGTTTATCGAGGGGTAGCGGGCCCTTTGTGGATACGCAGTATTTT.

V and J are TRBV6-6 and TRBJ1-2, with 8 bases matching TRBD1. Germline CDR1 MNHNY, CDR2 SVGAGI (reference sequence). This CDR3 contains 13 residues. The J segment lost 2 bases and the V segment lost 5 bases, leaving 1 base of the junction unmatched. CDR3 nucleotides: TGTGCCAGCAGTGGGACAGGAAACTATGGCTACACCTTC. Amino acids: CASSGTGNYGYTF.

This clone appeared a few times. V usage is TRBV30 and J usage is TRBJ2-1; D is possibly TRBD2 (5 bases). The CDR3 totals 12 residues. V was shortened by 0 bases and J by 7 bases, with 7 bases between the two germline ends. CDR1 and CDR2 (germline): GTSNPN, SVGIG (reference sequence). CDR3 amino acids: CAWSVSGNEQFF. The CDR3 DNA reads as TGTGCCTGGAGTGTATCGGGGAATGAGCAGTTCTTC.

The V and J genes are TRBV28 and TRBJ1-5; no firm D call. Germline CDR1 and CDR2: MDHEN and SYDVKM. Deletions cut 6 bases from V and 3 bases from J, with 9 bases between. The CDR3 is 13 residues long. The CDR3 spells CASRGSPNQPQHF. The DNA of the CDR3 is TGTGCCAGCAGGGGGAGCCCCAATCAGCCCCAGCATTTT.

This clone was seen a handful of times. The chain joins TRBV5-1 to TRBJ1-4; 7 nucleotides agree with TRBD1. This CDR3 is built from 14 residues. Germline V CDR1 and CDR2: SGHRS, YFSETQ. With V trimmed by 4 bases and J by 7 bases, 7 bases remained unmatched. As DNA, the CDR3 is TGCGCCAGCAGCACCGGGACAGCGCGTGAAAAACTGTTTTTT. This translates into CASSTGTAREKLFF.

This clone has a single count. CDR3 in DNA: TGTGCCAGCAGCCCGGCAAATTTCAGACAGGCAACTAATGAAAAACTGTTTTTT. It is translated as CASSPANFRQATNEKLFF. V gene TRBV11-3 combines with J gene TRBJ1-4; maybe TRBD1 (6 bases). The CDR3 contains 18 residues. The germline V and J ends were trimmed by 5 bases and 0 bases, with 19 bases remaining between them. Per the germline V gene, CDR1 is SGHNT and CDR2 is YENEEA. The full variable domain, rest sourced from reference TRBV11-3 and TRBJ1-4, is EAGVVQSPRYKIIEKKQPVAFWCNPISGHNTLYWYLQNLGQGPELLIRYENEEAVDDSQLPKDRFSAERLKGVDSTLKIQPAELGDSAVYLCASSPANFRQATNEKLFFGSGTQLSVL.

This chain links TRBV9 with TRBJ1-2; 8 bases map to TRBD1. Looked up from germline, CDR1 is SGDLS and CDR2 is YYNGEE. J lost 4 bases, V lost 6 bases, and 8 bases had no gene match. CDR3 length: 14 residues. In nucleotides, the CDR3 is TGTGCCAGCAATCGAGGACAGGGCCCCTATGGCTACACCTTC. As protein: CASNRGQGPYGYTF. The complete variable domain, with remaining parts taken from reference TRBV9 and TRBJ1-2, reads DSGVTQTPKHLITATGQRVTLRCSPRSGDLSVYWYQQSLDQGLQFLIQYYNGEERAKGNILERFSAQQFPDLHSELNLSSLELGDSALYFCASNRGQGPYGYTFGSGTRLTVV.

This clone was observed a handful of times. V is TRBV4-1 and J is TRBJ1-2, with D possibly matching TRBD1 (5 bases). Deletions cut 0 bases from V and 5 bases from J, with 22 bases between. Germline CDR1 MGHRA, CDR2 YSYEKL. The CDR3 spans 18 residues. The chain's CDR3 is CASSQDFSQAGKRYGYTF. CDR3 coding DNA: TGCGCCAGCAGCCAAGATTTCTCTCAGGCAGGGAAGAGATATGGCTACACCTTC.

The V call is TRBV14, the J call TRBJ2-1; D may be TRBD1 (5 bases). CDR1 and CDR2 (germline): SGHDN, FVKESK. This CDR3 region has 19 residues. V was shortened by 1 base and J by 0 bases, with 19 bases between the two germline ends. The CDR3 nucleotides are TGTGCCAGCAGCCAAGGGGGCCCCGTTCTGAGGTTCTCCTACAATGAGCAGTTCTTC. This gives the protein CASSQGGPVLRFSYNEQFF. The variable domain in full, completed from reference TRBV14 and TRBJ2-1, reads EAGVTQFPSHSVIEKGQTVTLRCDPISGHDNLYWYRRVMGKEIKFLLHFVKESKQDESGMPNNRFLAERTGGTYSTLKVQPAELEDSGVYFCASSQGGPVLRFSYNEQFFGPGTRLTVL.

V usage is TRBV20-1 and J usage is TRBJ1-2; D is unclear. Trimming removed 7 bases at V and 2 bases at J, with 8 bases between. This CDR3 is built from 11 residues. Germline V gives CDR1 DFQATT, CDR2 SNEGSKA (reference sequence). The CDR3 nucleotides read TGCAGTGTTAGTATGAACTATGGCTACACCTTC. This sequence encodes CSVSMNYGYTF.